The 21 T cell receptor beta chains in this list originate from one sample, sequenced in a study of shared clonotypes between healthy human individuals. Data came from immunoSEQ multiplex PCR; TCRdb stores just in-frame clones and leaves some out. Of about 980,000 clones listed, less than 85% are singletons. Specimen: memory CD4+ T cells sorted from blood. Subset reported: CD45RA-negative fraction. The receptors shown here come from a man between 18 and 35 years old in good health.

The chain recombines TRBV2 with TRBJ2-7, with D unresolved. V shed 3 bases and J shed 9 bases, with 9 bases lying between them. The CDR3 is made up of 11 amino acids. Per germline, CDR1 SNHLY and CDR2 FYNNEI. Here the CDR3 reads CASSDGSRQYF. CDR3 sequence (DNA): TGTGCCAGCAGTGACGGCAGCCGGCAGTACTTC.

Remarks on this clone: It differs at one base from a far larger clone, so likely a read error. The chain carries TRBV2 and TRBJ1-6; D gene unclear. CDR1 SNHLY and CDR2 FYNNEI come from the germline V gene. V shed 8 bases and J shed 0 bases, with 8 bases lying between them. The CDR3 runs to 14 residues. The CDR3 protein is CASQPSSYNSPLHF. The CDR3 nucleotides read TGTGCCAGCCAACCGAGCTCCTATAATTCACCCCTCCACTTT.

The CDR3 DNA is TGTGCCAGCAGCCCGACCGGGACTAGACAAGAGACCCAGTACTTC. Its translation: CASSPTGTRQETQYF. V gene TRBV7-2 combines with J gene TRBJ2-5, with 8 bases aligning to TRBD2. Per the germline V gene, CDR1 is SGHTA and CDR2 is FQGNSA. This CDR3 has 15 residues. The junction had 7 bases not matched to a gene; V was cut back by 5 bases and J by 2 bases.

This clone appeared a single time. This chain joins TRBV5-1 and TRBJ1-1, with 9 bases lining up with TRBD1. The CDR3 extends over 15 amino acids. CDR1 and CDR2 (germline): SGHRS, YFSETQ. After removal of 5 bases from V and 3 bases from J, the junction contained 8 bases not matched to a gene. The CDR3 protein is CASSLAGDRDTEAFF. The CDR3 DNA is TGCGCCAGCAGTCTTGCCGGGGACAGGGACACTGAAGCTTTCTTT.

This clone was picked up one time. This chain links TRBV7-8 with TRBJ2-7, with TRBD2 matching over 9 bases. Germline V gene lookup returns CDR1 SGHVS and CDR2 FQNEAQ. The V segment lost 0 bases and the J segment 2 bases; nucleotides outside the gene matches: 5. There are 16 residues in the CDR3. The CDR3 region is CASSLAAAGGTYEQYF. The CDR3 DNA follows: TGTGCCAGCAGCTTAGCTGCGGCGGGAGGGACCTACGAGCAGTACTTC.

The chain recombines TRBV6-6 with TRBJ1-6; 8 bases line up with TRBD1. This CDR3 has 14 residues. The germline CDR1 and CDR2 sequences are MNHNY and SVGAGI (reference sequence). J gave up 7 bases and V 7 bases, and 6 bases lay outside the gene matches. The CDR3 coding sequence is TGTGCCAGCACCCTGACAGGGGCAAATTCACCCCTCCACTTT. Encoded protein: CASTLTGANSPLHF.

The CDR3 nucleotides read TGTGCCAGCCCATCCGGCACAGGAGGGGAGAACACTGAAGCTTTCTTT. It yields the protein CASPSGTGGENTEAFF. The gene calls are TRBV28 and TRBJ1-1, with D possibly TRBD1 on 5 matching bases. The CDR3 runs 16 residues. Deletions cut 8 bases from V and 1 base from J, with 20 bases between. Germline V gene sequence: CDR1 MDHEN, CDR2 SYDVKM.

This clone was detected once. The chain couples TRBV7-2 to TRBJ2-7, with 9 bases that match TRBD2. Trimming cost V 1 base and J 7 bases; bases outside gene matches: 8. The germline gives CDR1 SGHTA, CDR2 FQGNSA. This CDR3 contains 15 residues. The CDR3 DNA reads as TGTGCCAGCAGCTTAGATATAGCGGGAGAAGGGGAGCAGTACTTC. This translates into CASSLDIAGEGEQYF.

V and J are TRBV9 and TRBJ2-3; D not resolved. The ends were cut back, 0 bases at V and 0 bases at J, with 5 bases in the middle. The germline CDR1 and CDR2 sequences are SGDLS and YYNGEE. This CDR3 spans 14 amino acids. The chain's CDR3 is CASSVGHSTDTQYF. CDR3 in DNA: TGTGCCAGCAGCGTAGGTCACAGCACAGATACGCAGTATTTT.

The chain links TRBV7-2 to TRBJ2-2, with 7 bases fitting TRBD1. J lost 5 bases, V lost 3 bases, and 6 bases had no gene match. The CDR3 totals 15 residues. From germline, CDR1 is SGHTA and CDR2 FQGNSA. The DNA of the CDR3 is TGTGCCAGCAGCTTTACAGGGGACGGTACCGGGGAGCTGTTTTTT. Protein sequence: CASSFTGDGTGELFF.

The chain carries TRBV9 and TRBJ2-1; 9 bases align to TRBD2. Trimming took 0 bases from V and 6 from J; bases not matched to a gene: 10. The CDR3 is 17 amino acids. Germline lookup yields CDR1 SGDLS and CDR2 YYNGEE. As DNA, the CDR3 is TGTGCCAGCAGCGTAGCCGGGACTAGCCTCGGGGCCAATGAGCAGTTCTTC. Its protein is CASSVAGTSLGANEQFF.

The rearrangement joins TRBV5-7 to TRBJ1-5; 11 bases are shared with TRBD1. TRBV5-7 is an ORF for which the function is uncertain. The CDR3 extends over 15 amino acids. V was clipped by 3 bases and J by 6 bases; unmatched bases: 5. The chain's CDR3 is CASSSDRGRGQPQHF. In DNA form, the CDR3 reads TGTGCCAGCAGCTCGGACAGGGGGCGCGGTCAGCCCCAGCATTTT.

This clone was picked up a small number of times. The rearrangement uses TRBV15 and TRBJ2-5; maybe TRBD1 (6 bases). Germline-derived CDR1 and CDR2 are LNHNV and YYDKDF (reference sequence). This CDR3 region has 13 residues. V shed 4 bases and J shed 5 bases, with 11 bases lying between them. Here the CDR3 DNA reads TGTGCCACCAGCACGCCAGGGGAGGAGACCCAGTACTTC. Translating it yields CATSTPGEETQYF.

This chain links TRBV6-6 with TRBJ2-2, with 8 bases lining up with TRBD1. Germline values: CDR1 MNHNY, CDR2 SVGAGI (reference sequence). V gave up 6 bases and J gave up 6 bases; unmatched junction bases: 9. The CDR3 is 15 residues long. The CDR3 is CASSLGQGRAGELFF. DNA of the CDR3: TGTGCCAGCAGCCTTGGACAGGGACGGGCCGGGGAGCTGTTTTTT.

This clone was observed a few times. The chain recombines TRBV6-5 with TRBJ1-2; D possibly corresponds to TRBD1 (5 bases). This CDR3 has 14 amino acids. The V gene lost 8 bases and the J gene lost 7 bases, with 20 bases spanning the gap. The germline V gene encodes CDR1 MNHEY and CDR2 SVGAGI. The CDR3 is CASGDQLLFGGYTF. In DNA form, the CDR3 reads TGTGCCAGCGGGGACCAATTACTTTTCGGTGGCTACACCTTC.

The chain is built from TRBV19 and TRBJ1-1, with D unresolved. V was trimmed by 3 bases and J by 1 base, leaving 18 bases between them. Germline CDR1 is LNHDA and CDR2 is SQIVND (reference sequence). This CDR3 is 17 amino acids long. The CDR3 sequence is CASSIAREGLANTEAFF. The CDR3 DNA follows: TGTGCCAGTAGTATCGCGCGGGAAGGGTTGGCGAACACTGAAGCTTTCTTT.

This sequence joins TRBV5-4 and TRBJ2-5; D might be TRBD1 or TRBD2, each matching 7 bases. This CDR3 has 14 residues. Germline V gene lookup returns CDR1 SGHNT and CDR2 YYREEE (reference sequence). Trimming cost V 4 bases and J 1 base, with 11 bases left between them. DNA of the CDR3: TGTGCCAGCAGCAAGCGGGACAGCCAAGAGACCCAGTACTTC. Protein: CASSKRDSQETQYF.

This clone has a single count. The gene calls are TRBV5-5 and TRBJ2-5; a weak D match, TRBD1 (6 bases). Germline CDR1 and CDR2: SGHKS and YYEKEE (reference sequence). The CDR3 loop spans 13 amino acids. The V gene lost 3 bases and the J gene lost 3 bases, with 9 bases spanning the gap. The CDR3 DNA reads TGTGCCAGCAGCTCCCCAGGGGAAGAGACCCAGTACTTC. This sequence encodes CASSSPGEETQYF.

The chain has TRBV5-1 and TRBJ2-7, with 11 nucleotides matching TRBD1. The CDR3 is 16 residues long. V trimming: 6 bases; J trimming: 3 bases; junction bases outside the gene matches: 11. Per germline, CDR1 SGHRS and CDR2 YFSETQ. CDR3 region: CASTPSPGTGGYEQYF. As DNA, the CDR3 is TGCGCCAGCACCCCTTCACCCGGGACAGGGGGCTACGAGCAGTACTTC.

The J gene is TRBJ2-7, the V gene TRBV5-1, with TRBD1 identical over 9 bases. This CDR3 spans 15 amino acids. Looked up from germline, CDR1 is SGHRS and CDR2 is YFSETQ. V was clipped by 3 bases and J by 3 bases; unmatched bases: 7. CDR3 protein: CASSSPGTGIYEQYF. The CDR3 DNA follows: TGCGCCAGCAGCTCGCCCGGGACAGGGATCTACGAGCAGTACTTC.

The chain links TRBV7-8 to TRBJ2-7, with 8 bases that match TRBD2. The CDR3 extends over 18 amino acids. V shed 1 base and J 3 bases; nucleotides not matched to a gene: 14. The germline gives CDR1 SGHVS, CDR2 FQNEAQ. The chain's CDR3 is CASSLGGTGGQRSYEQYF. CDR3 coding DNA: TGTGCCAGCAGCTTAGGAGGGACGGGGGGGCAACGGAGCTACGAGCAGTACTTC.